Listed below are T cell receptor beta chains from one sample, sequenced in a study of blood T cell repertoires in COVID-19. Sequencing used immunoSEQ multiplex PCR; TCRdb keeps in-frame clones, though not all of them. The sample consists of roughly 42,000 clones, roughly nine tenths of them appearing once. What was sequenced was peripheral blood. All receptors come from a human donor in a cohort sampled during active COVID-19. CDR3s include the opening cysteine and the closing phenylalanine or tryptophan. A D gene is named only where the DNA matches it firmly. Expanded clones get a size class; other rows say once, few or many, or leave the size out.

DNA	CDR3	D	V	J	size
TGTGCCAGCAGTGGTTCAGGGGGCGGGAATTCACCCCTCCACTTT	CASSGSGGGNSPLHF	TRBD1	TRBV2	TRBJ1-6	NA
TGTGCCAGCAGCCATCGGACTAGCGGGGGCACAGATACGCAGTATTTT	CASSHRTSGGTDTQYF	TRBD2	TRBV3-1/TRBV3-2	TRBJ2-3	NA
TGTGCCTCCAGACAGGGGGCCGGGGAGCTGTTTTTT	CASRQGAGELFF	TRBD1	TRBV10-3	TRBJ2-2	NA
TGTGCCAGCGGTGGAGAAAACACCATATATTTT	CASGGENTIYF	NA	TRBV27	TRBJ1-3	NA
TGTGCCAGCGGAGAGACAGGGAACCACGAGCAGTACTTC	CASGETGNHEQYF	TRBD1	TRBV12-3/TRBV12-4	TRBJ2-7	NA
TGTGCAAGTCGCCCCCGGGGGGTGCCGACCACTGAAGCTTTCTTT	CASRPRGVPTTEAFF	NA	TRBV12-2	TRBJ1-1	NA
TGTGCCAGCGCCCGGACAGTCGAGCAGTTCTTC	CASARTVEQFF	NA	TRBV25-1	TRBJ2-1	few
TGTGCCAGCAGCTTAACAAGATCTGGAAACACCATATATTTT	CASSLTRSGNTIYF	NA	TRBV7-2	TRBJ1-3	NA
TGTGCCAGCAGCGTTCCCAGCGGGGTCTCTGATACGCAGTATTTT	CASSVPSGVSDTQYF	TRBD2	TRBV9	TRBJ2-3	NA
TGTGCCAGCAGCTTAGATGTCGGTGGGAGAGACGATACGCAGTATTTT	CASSLDVGGRDDTQYF	NA	TRBV7-9	TRBJ2-3	NA
TGTGCCAGCAGCCTCTACCACAGCCCGAGCTACGAGCAGTACTTC	CASSLYHSPSYEQYF	NA	TRBV4-2	TRBJ2-7	NA
TGCAGCCCCGGGTGGAGGGGGACCCAGTACTTC	CSPGWRGTQYF	NA	TRBV29-1	TRBJ2-5	NA
TGTGCCAGTAGCCCCGGGACAGGCTTCTCTGGGGCCAACGTCCTGACTTTC	CASSPGTGFSGANVLTF	TRBD1	TRBV19	TRBJ2-6	NA
TGTGCCATCAGTGGGACTAGCGGGAAGTCCTACAATGAGCAGTTCTTC	CAISGTSGKSYNEQFF	TRBD2	TRBV10-3	TRBJ2-1	once
TGTGCCAGCAGTGCCGCGGGGGGCACCTTTGATACGCAGTATTTT	CASSAAGGTFDTQYF	TRBD2	TRBV2	TRBJ2-3	NA
TGTGCTAGTGGTTTCATGTCCCAAGAGACCCAGTACTTC	CASGFMSQETQYF	NA	TRBV12-5	TRBJ2-5	NA
TGTGCCAGCTCACCAGCGGACAGGTCCTCACCCCTCCACTTT	CASSPADRSSPLHF	TRBD1	TRBV18	TRBJ1-6	NA
TGTGCCAGCAGTTACAGGGGGCGCGTTTCACCCCTCCACTTT	CASSYRGRVSPLHF	TRBD1	TRBV6-2/TRBV6-3	TRBJ1-6	NA
TGTGCCAGCAGCGCTTTAACAGGGGGCTACACTGAAGCTTTCTTT	CASSALTGGYTEAFF	TRBD1	TRBV5-4	TRBJ1-1	NA
TGTGCCAGCAGCCCCCACCAGGGGGTAGGGGAGCTGTTTTTT	CASSPHQGVGELFF	TRBD1	TRBV9	TRBJ2-2	NA
TGTGCCAGCAGCTCACCGGTAGATACGCAGTATTTT	CASSSPVDTQYF	NA	TRBV5-6	TRBJ2-3	once
TGTGCCAGCAGCACCATTGTGGCGGGAGAGACCTACGAGCAGTACTTC	CASSTIVAGETYEQYF	NA	TRBV21-1	TRBJ2-7	NA
TGTGCCAGCAGTTTGTCAGGATATGGCTACACCTTC	CASSLSGYGYTF	NA	TRBV28	TRBJ1-2	NA
TGTGCCAGCAGCCGCGGGGGGACTGAAGCTTTCTTT	CASSRGGTEAFF	NA	TRBV6-5	TRBJ1-1	NA
TGTGCCAGCAGAGACAGCACCGGGGAGCTGTTTTTT	CASRDSTGELFF	NA	TRBV12-3/TRBV12-4	TRBJ2-2	NA
TGCGCCAGCAGCCACGGGACTAGCGGGACGCAGTATTTT	CASSHGTSGTQYF	TRBD2	TRBV5-1	TRBJ2-3	NA
TGTGCCAGCAGTTTAGGCGCAGGCGAGCAGTACTTC	CASSLGAGEQYF	NA	TRBV12-3/TRBV12-4	TRBJ2-7	NA
TGTGCCAGCAGTTACTCGATCTGGGGAGGGGAAAAACTGTTTTTT	CASSYSIWGGEKLFF	NA	TRBV6-5	TRBJ1-4	NA
TGTGCCAGCAGTTTAGCGCGCGGGAGGGCCTTCACGGAGCTGTTTTTT	CASSLARGRAFTELFF	TRBD2	TRBV27	TRBJ2-2	NA
TGTGCCAGCAGGTTCCAGGGGAATTTGGAGACCCAGTACTTC	CASRFQGNLETQYF	NA	TRBV2	TRBJ2-5	NA
TGTGCCAGCAGTCCCCAAGAGAACTATGGCTACACCTTC	CASSPQENYGYTF	NA	TRBV6-6	TRBJ1-2	NA
TGTGCCAGCAGCTTAGGGGCCCAAGCCCTTTACAATGAGCAGTTCTTC	CASSLGAQALYNEQFF	NA	TRBV7-9	TRBJ2-1	NA
TGTGCCAGCAGCTTCGGAGGAGTTAATGAAAAACTGTTTTTT	CASSFGGVNEKLFF	NA	TRBV5-6	TRBJ1-4	NA
TGTGCCAGCAGTCCCGGTTCTACGCAGTATTTT	CASSPGSTQYF	NA	TRBV12-3/TRBV12-4	TRBJ2-3	few
TGTGCCAGCACCCCGGCCAGGCAGGCCTATGGCTACACCTTC	CASTPARQAYGYTF	NA	TRBV7-2	TRBJ1-2	NA
TGTGCCAGCAGCTTGGTGGGGGCCAAGAACACCGGGGAGCTGTTTTTT	CASSLVGAKNTGELFF	NA	TRBV5-6	TRBJ2-2	NA
TGTGCCAGCAGCCCCACAGGGAACACTGAAGCTTTCTTT	CASSPTGNTEAFF	NA	TRBV12-3/TRBV12-4	TRBJ1-1	NA
TGTGCCAGCTCAATCACAGCCAACAATGAAAAACTGTTTTTT	CASSITANNEKLFF	NA	TRBV18	TRBJ1-4	NA
TGTGCCAGTAGTATCGACAGGGTGGGGGAGCTGTTTTTT	CASSIDRVGELFF	TRBD1	TRBV19	TRBJ2-2	NA
TGTGCCAGCAGGGAGGACAGGGGTGTAAACACCATATATTTT	CASREDRGVNTIYF	TRBD1	TRBV5-4	TRBJ1-3	NA
TGTGCCAGCAGTTTCCCCCCCAGGGTACGTAGCAATCAGCCCCAGCATTTT	CASSFPPRVRSNQPQHF	NA	TRBV28	TRBJ1-5	NA
TGTGCCAGCTCACCATCGAGTGGCTATAATTCACCCCTCCACTTT	CASSPSSGYNSPLHF	NA	TRBV18	TRBJ1-6	NA
TGTGCCAGCTCACCGCCCACATCGGGAGAGCAGTACTTC	CASSPPTSGEQYF	NA	TRBV18	TRBJ2-7	NA
TGCGCCAGCAGCTTTAGCGGCTACGAGCAGTACTTC	CASSFSGYEQYF	NA	TRBV5-1	TRBJ2-7	NA
TGCAGCGTTGATGCAGGCTATGGCTACACCTTC	CSVDAGYGYTF	NA	TRBV29-1	TRBJ1-2	few
TGTGCCAGCAGTTACAGACTAGCGGGGGGACACGATACTGTGGATACGCAGTATTTT	CASSYRLAGGHDTVDTQYF	TRBD2	TRBV6-2/TRBV6-3	TRBJ2-3	NA
TGCGCCAGCAGCTGGGAGGTAGTCTCAGGCGAGCAGTACTTC	CASSWEVVSGEQYF	NA	TRBV5-1	TRBJ2-7	NA
TGTGCCAGCAGCGTCACTAGCGGGAGGCCTACCGGGGAGCTGTTTTTT	CASSVTSGRPTGELFF	TRBD2	TRBV5-6	TRBJ2-2	NA
TGTGCCAGCGACAGGGGGTGGCACGAGCAGTACTTC	CASDRGWHEQYF	TRBD1	TRBV2	TRBJ2-7	NA
TGTGCCAGCAGCTTAGGACACCTCTCTGGAAACACCATATATTTT	CASSLGHLSGNTIYF	NA	TRBV7-2	TRBJ1-3	NA
TGTGCCAGCAGCTTAACAGATAGCAATCAGCCCCAGCATTTT	CASSLTDSNQPQHF	NA	TRBV7-9	TRBJ1-5	few
TGTGCCAGCACTCGGGACAGCTTCACAGATACGCAGTATTTT	CASTRDSFTDTQYF	TRBD1	TRBV6-5	TRBJ2-3	NA
TGTGCCAGCTGGTGGCCGGGACAGGGAAGGAATGGCTACACCTTC	CASWWPGQGRNGYTF	TRBD1	TRBV6-5	TRBJ1-2	few
TGCGCCAGCAGCCAAGAAGCGAAGGGGCAGTATAATTCACCCCTCCACTTT	CASSQEAKGQYNSPLHF	NA	TRBV4-3	TRBJ1-6	NA
TGTGCCAGCAGCTTAGGCCCCGGGGGGGACAGTTACACAGATACGCAGTATTTT	CASSLGPGGDSYTDTQYF	NA	TRBV7-9	TRBJ2-3	NA